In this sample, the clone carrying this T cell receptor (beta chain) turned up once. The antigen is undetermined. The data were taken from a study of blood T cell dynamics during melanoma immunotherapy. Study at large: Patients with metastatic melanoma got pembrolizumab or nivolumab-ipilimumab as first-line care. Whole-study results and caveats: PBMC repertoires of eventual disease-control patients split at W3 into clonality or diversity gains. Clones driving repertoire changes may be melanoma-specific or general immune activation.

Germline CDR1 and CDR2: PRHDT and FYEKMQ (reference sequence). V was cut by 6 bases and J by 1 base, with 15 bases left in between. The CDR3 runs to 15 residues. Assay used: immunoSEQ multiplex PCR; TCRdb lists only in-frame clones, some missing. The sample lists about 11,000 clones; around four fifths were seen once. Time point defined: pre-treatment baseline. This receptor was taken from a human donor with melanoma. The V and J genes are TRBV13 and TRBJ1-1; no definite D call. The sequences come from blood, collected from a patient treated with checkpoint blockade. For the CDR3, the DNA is TGTGCCAGCAGATCTTTCTCTGGGCAGAACACTGAAGCTTTCTTT. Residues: CASRSFSGQNTEAFF.